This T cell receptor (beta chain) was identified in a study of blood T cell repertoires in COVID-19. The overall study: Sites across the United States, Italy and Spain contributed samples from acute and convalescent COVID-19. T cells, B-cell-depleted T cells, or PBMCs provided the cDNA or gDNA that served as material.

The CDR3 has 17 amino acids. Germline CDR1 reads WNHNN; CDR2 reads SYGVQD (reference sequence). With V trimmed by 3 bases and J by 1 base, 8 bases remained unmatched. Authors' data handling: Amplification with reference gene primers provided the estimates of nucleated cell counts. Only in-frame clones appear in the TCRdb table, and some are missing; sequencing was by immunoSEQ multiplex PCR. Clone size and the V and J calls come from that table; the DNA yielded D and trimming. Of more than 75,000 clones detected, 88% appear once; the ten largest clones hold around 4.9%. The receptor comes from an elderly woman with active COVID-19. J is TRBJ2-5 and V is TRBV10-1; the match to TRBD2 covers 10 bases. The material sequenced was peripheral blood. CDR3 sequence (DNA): TGCGCCAGCAGTGATAGCGGGAGGCCTCCAGGCCAAGAGACCCAGTACTTC. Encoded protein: CASSDSGRPPGQETQYF.